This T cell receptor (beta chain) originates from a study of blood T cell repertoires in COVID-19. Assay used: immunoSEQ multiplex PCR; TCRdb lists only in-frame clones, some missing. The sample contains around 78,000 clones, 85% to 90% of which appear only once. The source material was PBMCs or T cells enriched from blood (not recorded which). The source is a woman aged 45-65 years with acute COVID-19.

The CDR3 reads CASSPSTGTPLHF. CDR3 coding DNA: TGTGCCAGCAGCCCTTCGACAGGAACACCCCTCCACTTT. This chain uses TRBV27 with TRBJ1-6, with D tentatively TRBD1 (6 bases). Deletions cut 6 bases from V and 11 bases from J, with 14 bases between. The length of the CDR3 is 13 residues. From germline, CDR1 is MNHEY and CDR2 SMNVEV (reference sequence).